The rows below give T cell receptor beta chains drawn from one sample of a study of T cell responses to AZD1222 COVID-19 vaccine. The method was immunoSEQ multiplex PCR; TCRdb's version includes in-frame clones alone and lacks a portion of them. The repertoire holds over 150,000 clones, with 90% as singletons. The sequences come from peripheral blood, collected on day 0 of AZD1222 vaccination. These receptors all stem from an adult in good health. Each CDR3 is given with its conserved first and last residue. Only some rows state a clone size, as once, few, many or a class for expanded clones.

v_gene	abundance	j_gene	CDR3aa
TRBV5-8	NA	TRBJ2-2	CASSRDSTNTGELFF
TRBV18	few	TRBJ2-1	CASSLDRDEQFF
TRBV7-8	NA	TRBJ1-1	CASSRVPPDTEAFF
TRBV9	NA	TRBJ2-1	CASSVASAGAHSEQFF
TRBV7-9	few	TRBJ1-2	CASRDRGLPGYTF
TRBV27	NA	TRBJ2-1	CASKLAGAYNEQFF
TRBV9	NA	TRBJ2-3	CASSASGGAADTQYF
TRBV5-4	NA	TRBJ1-6	CASSLGTMFNSPLHF
TRBV7-9	NA	TRBJ2-4	CASSSAAGAKNIQYF
TRBV5-4	NA	TRBJ1-2	CASSSAGTGGNYGYTF
TRBV19	NA	TRBJ2-3	CASRNQGTDTQYF
TRBV27	NA	TRBJ2-7	CASSLWQGSRNTNYEQYF
TRBV6-2/TRBV6-3	NA	TRBJ1-1	CASSYPRTGLTEAFF
TRBV6-1	NA	TRBJ1-5	CASSEPPEWGLNQPQHF
TRBV5-6	NA	TRBJ2-3	CASSLVSYSDTQYF
TRBV2	once	TRBJ1-5	CASSPQTTNQPQHF
TRBV4-3	NA	TRBJ2-1	CASSQARVRDRGEQFF
TRBV7-3	NA	TRBJ2-1	CASSPGTHNEQFF
TRBV7-9	NA	TRBJ2-2	CASRSSGTSGRNTGELFF
TRBV21-1	NA	TRBJ1-1	CASSKGGETEAFF
TRBV18	NA	TRBJ2-7	CASSPPGGNNEQYF
TRBV5-5	NA	TRBJ1-5	CASSGSDNQPQHF
TRBV4-1	NA	TRBJ2-4	CASSQDGARGQYDIQYF
TRBV5-1	NA	TRBJ1-4	CASSPWTSNEKLFF
TRBV15	NA	TRBJ2-2	CATSSPLGELFF
TRBV6-2/TRBV6-3	NA	TRBJ1-1	CASSTPRQGALNTEAFF
TRBV19	NA	TRBJ1-5	CASCISSDVTRPQHF
TRBV20-1	NA	TRBJ1-5	CSAQDRNSQHF
TRBV12-3/TRBV12-4	NA	TRBJ1-3	CASSTDSGNTIYF
TRBV7-8	NA	TRBJ2-5	CASTRDVFETQYF
TRBV5-6	NA	TRBJ2-7	CASSWTSGGVYEQYF